This T cell receptor (beta chain) was documented in a study of Graves' ophthalmopathy and Graves' hyperthyroidism. This clonotype was observed at least ten times. Scientists amplified the TCR beta CDR3 regions from RNA transcripts. An opening RT-PCR round employed HTBI primers and preceded a second-round multiplex PCR. TCRdb passed the multiplex PCR reads through MiXCR, listing each CDR3 protein once. The sample lists 300,000 to 500,000 distinct CDR3 sequences, 15% to 19% occurring once. Sequencing was carried out using peripheral blood. The clonotype was recovered from a woman aged 18-30 years with stable Graves' hyperthyroidism.

The CDR3 spells CASSLAAGTDTEAFF. For the CDR3, the DNA is TGTGCCAGCAGCTTAGCCGCTGGGACAGACACTGAAGCTTTCTTT. The V and J genes are TRBV7-8 and TRBJ1-1, with 7 bases that match TRBD1. CDR3 size: 15 residues. In germline, CDR1 is SGHVS, CDR2 FQNEAQ. The V segment lost 0 bases and the J segment 3 bases; nucleotides outside the gene matches: 4.